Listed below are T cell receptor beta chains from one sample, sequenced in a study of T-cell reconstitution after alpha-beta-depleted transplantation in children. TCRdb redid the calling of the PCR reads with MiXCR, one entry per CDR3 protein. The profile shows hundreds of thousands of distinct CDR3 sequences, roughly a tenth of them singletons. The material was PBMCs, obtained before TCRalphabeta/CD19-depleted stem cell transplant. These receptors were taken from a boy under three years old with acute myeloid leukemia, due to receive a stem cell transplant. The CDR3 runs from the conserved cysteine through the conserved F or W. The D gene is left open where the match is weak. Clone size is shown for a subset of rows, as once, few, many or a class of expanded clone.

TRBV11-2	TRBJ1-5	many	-	CASSLEALAASNQPQHF	TGTGCCAGCAGCTTAGAGGCTTTAGCCGCTAGCAATCAGCCCCAGCATTTT
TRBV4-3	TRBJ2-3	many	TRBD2	CASSPLEAGGPESTDTQYF	TGCGCCAGCAGCCCATTGGAAGCGGGAGGTCCCGAGAGCACAGATACGCAGTATTTT
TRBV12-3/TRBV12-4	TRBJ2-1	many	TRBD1	CASSPRDRGFDEQFF	TGTGCCAGCAGTCCGCGGGACAGGGGCTTTGATGAGCAGTTCTTC
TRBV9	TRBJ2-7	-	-	CASSVLPSYEQYF	TGTGCCAGCAGCGTTCTGCCCTCCTACGAGCAGTACTTC
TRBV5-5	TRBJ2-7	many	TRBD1	CASSPSATGYFGQYF	TGTGCCAGCAGCCCCTCCGCGACAGGGTATTTTGGGCAGTACTTC
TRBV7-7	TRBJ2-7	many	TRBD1	CASSMGQGPYEQYF	TGTGCTAGCAGCATGGGACAGGGCCCCTACGAGCAGTACTTC
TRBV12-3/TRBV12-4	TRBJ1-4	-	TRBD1	CASRGPGGIANEKLFF	TGTGCCAGCAGGGGCCCAGGGGGCATAGCTAATGAAAAACTGTTTTTT
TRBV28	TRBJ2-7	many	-	CASSFRGRSSYEQYF	TGTGCCAGCAGTTTTAGGGGCAGGAGCTCCTACGAGCAGTACTTC
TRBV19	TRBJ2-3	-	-	CASSSGLTDTQYF	TGTGCCAGTAGTTCAGGCCTCACAGATACGCAGTATTTT
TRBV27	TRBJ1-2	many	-	CASSPDRSYGYTF	TGTGCCAGCAGTCCCGACAGGAGCTATGGCTACACCTTC
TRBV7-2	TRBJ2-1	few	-	CASSDGTFNEQFF	TGTGCCAGCAGTGATGGGACGTTCAATGAGCAGTTCTTC
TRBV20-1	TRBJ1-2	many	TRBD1	CSARVTRGKANYGYTF	TGCAGTGCTAGAGTAACCAGGGGGAAGGCTAACTATGGCTACACCTTC
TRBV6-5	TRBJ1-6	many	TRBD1	CASSYSTGGYNSPLHF	TGTGCCAGCAGTTACTCGACAGGGGGCTATAATTCACCCCTCCACTTT
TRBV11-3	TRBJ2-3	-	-	CASSLRTPTTDTQYF	TGTGCCAGCAGCTTACGGACACCGACCACAGATACGCAGTATTTT
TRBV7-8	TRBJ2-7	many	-	CASSFPTGRRYEQYF	TGTGCCAGCAGCTTCCCTACAGGGAGGCGTTACGAGCAGTACTTC
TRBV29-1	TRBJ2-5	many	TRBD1	CSVEDLGQQETQYF	TGCAGCGTTGAAGATCTGGGACAGCAAGAGACCCAGTACTTC
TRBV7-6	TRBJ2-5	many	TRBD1	CASSPGTGTKTQYF	TGTGCCAGCAGCCCCGGGACAGGGACAAAGACCCAGTACTTC
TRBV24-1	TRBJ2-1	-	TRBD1	CATSDFRGTGIPSRNEQFF	TGTGCCACCAGTGATTTTCGGGGGACAGGGATACCTAGTAGGAATGAGCAGTTCTTC
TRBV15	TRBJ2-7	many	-	CATEGSLTKREQYF	TGTGCCACCGAGGGGTCCCTAACAAAGCGGGAGCAGTACTTC
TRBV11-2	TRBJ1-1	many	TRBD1	CASSSNRGRTEAFF	TGTGCCAGCAGCTCGAACAGGGGGCGGACTGAAGCTTTCTTT
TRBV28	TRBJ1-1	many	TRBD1	CASSLRGHKGTEAFF	TGTGCCAGCAGCCTCAGGGGGCATAAAGGCACTGAAGCTTTCTTT
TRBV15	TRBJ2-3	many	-	CATSARGAGRGRTDTQYF	TGTGCCACCAGCGCGCGAGGGGCCGGGAGAGGTCGCACAGATACGCAGTATTTT
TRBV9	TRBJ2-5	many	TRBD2	CASSVTSGQETQYF	TGTGCCAGCAGCGTAACTAGCGGACAAGAGACCCAGTACTTC
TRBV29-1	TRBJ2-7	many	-	CSVGRAESEQYF	TGCAGCGTTGGGAGAGCCGAAAGCGAGCAGTACTTC
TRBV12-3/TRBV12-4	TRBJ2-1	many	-	CASSPIGASWSNEQFF	TGTGCCAGCAGCCCTATAGGGGCTAGCTGGTCCAATGAGCAGTTCTTC
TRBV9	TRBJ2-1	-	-	CASSAAQNEQFF	TGTGCCAGCAGCGCGGCCCAGAATGAGCAGTTCTTC
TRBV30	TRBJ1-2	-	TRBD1	CAKRKSSGGGYTF	TGTGCCAAAAGAAAGTCCTCAGGGGGCGGCTACACCTTC
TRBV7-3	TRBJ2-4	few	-	CASSLQGDGSKNIQYF	TGTGCCAGCAGCTTACAAGGGGATGGAAGCAAAAACATTCAGTACTTC
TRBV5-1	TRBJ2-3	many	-	CASSPPGGRTDTQYF	TGCGCCAGCAGCCCTCCTGGCGGTCGCACAGATACGCAGTATTTT
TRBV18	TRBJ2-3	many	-	CASSSSQGTDTQYF	TGTGCCAGCTCATCAAGCCAGGGGACAGATACGCAGTATTTT
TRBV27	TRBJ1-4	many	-	CASSLVRGEKLFF	TGTGCCAGCAGTCTGGTCAGGGGCGAAAAACTGTTTTTT
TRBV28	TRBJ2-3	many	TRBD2	CASSRTSDGSTDTQYF	TGTGCCAGCAGCAGGACTAGCGACGGGAGCACAGATACGCAGTATTTT
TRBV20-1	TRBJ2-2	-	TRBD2	CSARISGAANTGELFF	TGCAGTGCTAGAATTAGCGGGGCCGCGAACACCGGGGAGCTGTTTTTT
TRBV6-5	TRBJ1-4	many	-	CASSLLAEGNEKLFF	TGTGCCAGCAGTTTATTGGCCGAAGGTAATGAAAAACTGTTTTTT
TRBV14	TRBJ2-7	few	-	CASSKAVGPYEQYF	TGTGCCAGCAGCAAAGCGGTGGGGCCCTACGAGCAGTACTTC
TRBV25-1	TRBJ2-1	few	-	CASSERGPSSYNEQFF	TGTGCCAGCAGTGAAAGGGGACCCAGCTCCTACAATGAGCAGTTCTTC
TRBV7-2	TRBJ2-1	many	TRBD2	CASSFSWGLAGGDEQFF	TGTGCCAGCAGCTTTAGCTGGGGACTAGCGGGAGGTGATGAGCAGTTCTTC
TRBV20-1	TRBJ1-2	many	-	CSARRLGGGYTF	TGCAGTGCGCGCAGGTTAGGAGGTGGCTACACCTTC
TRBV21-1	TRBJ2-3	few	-	CASSIPGGDTQYF	TGTGCCAGCAGCATACCAGGAGGGGATACGCAGTATTTT
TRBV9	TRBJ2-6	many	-	CASSVTGHLRSGANVLTF	TGTGCCAGCAGCGTCACGGGACACCTTCGCTCTGGGGCCAACGTCCTGACTTTC
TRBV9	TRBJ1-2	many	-	CASSVPGTGGGYTF	TGTGCCAGCAGCGTCCCCGGGACCGGCGGTGGCTACACCTTC
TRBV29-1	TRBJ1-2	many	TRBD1	CSVRGDRAYGYTF	TGCAGCGTCCGGGGGGACAGGGCCTATGGCTACACCTTC
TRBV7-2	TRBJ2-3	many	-	CASSLALLSGTDTQYF	TGTGCCAGCAGCTTAGCGCTGTTAAGCGGCACAGATACGCAGTATTTT
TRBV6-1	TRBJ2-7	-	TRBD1	CASRPDYRGPSYEQYF	TGTGCCAGCAGGCCCGACTACAGGGGCCCGTCCTACGAGCAGTACTTC
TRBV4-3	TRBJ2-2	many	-	CASSQGMGPNTGELFF	TGCGCCAGCAGCCAAGGAATGGGACCCAACACCGGGGAGCTGTTTTTT
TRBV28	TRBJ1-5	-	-	CASSLLLPGPKSQPQHF	TGTGCCAGCAGTTTACTTCTCCCGGGCCCGAAGAGTCAGCCCCAGCATTTT
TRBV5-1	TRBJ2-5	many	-	CASSLKKQWETQYF	TGCGCCAGCAGCTTGAAGAAACAGTGGGAGACCCAGTACTTC
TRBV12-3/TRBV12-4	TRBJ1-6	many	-	CASSPGSQNISPLHF	TGTGCCAGCAGTCCAGGGTCACAGAACATTTCACCCCTCCACTTT
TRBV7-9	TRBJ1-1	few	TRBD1	CASSSGQGTTEAFF	TGTGCCAGCAGCTCGGGACAGGGAACGACTGAAGCTTTCTTT